This T cell receptor beta chain was documented in a study of blood T cell repertoires in COVID-19. The overall study: The origin of the acute and convalescent COVID-19 samples was the United States, Italy and Spain. PBMCs, B-cell-depleted T cells, or T cells provided the cDNA or gDNA that made up the material.

Germline V gene lookup returns CDR1 LGHDT and CDR2 YNNKEL (reference sequence). CDR3 size: 14 residues. Trimming pared 2 bases from V and 1 base from J, leaving 6 bases between. Authors' analysis steps: Reference gene primers were amplified, and this amplification served to estimate nucleated cell counts. Sequencing was performed with immunoSEQ multiplex PCR; in TCRdb, only in-frame clones are kept and a portion is missing. V, J and clone size derive from that table, while D and trimming were established from the DNA sequence. The data hold some 290,000 clones, with around 87% observed a single time.

Sequenced input: peripheral blood. The source is a woman in her forties or fifties who had recovered from COVID-19. V is TRBV3-1 (or the pseudogene TRBV3-2) and J is TRBJ1-5, with D unresolved. This chain's CDR3 is CASSQFGSNQPQHF. The CDR3 DNA reads TGTGCCAGCAGCCAATTCGGGAGCAATCAGCCCCAGCATTTT.